This T cell receptor (beta chain) was profiled in a study of tumor and adjacent non-tumor tissue in lung cancer. No cell sorting was done before RNA was extracted from the tissue. The normal lung tissue was taken more than 3 cm from the tumor edge. TCRbeta libraries were built with three rounds of nested PCR, modified from ARM-PCR. TCRdb reanalysed the multiplex PCR reads using MiXCR and keeps one entry per CDR3 protein. The data hold approximately 77,000 distinct CDR3 sequences, with approximately 80% observed a single time. This CDR3 contains 13 residues. Germline lookup yields CDR1 KGHSH and CDR2 LQKENI. Deletions cut 8 bases from V and 5 bases from J, with 15 bases between. In the case of this clonotype: This could be a read error, since a much larger clone is one nucleotide away.

Sequenced sample: distant non-tumor lung tissue. This chain joins TRBV18 and TRBJ2-5; possibly TRBD2 for D (7 bases). The source is a man aged 55 to 70 with non-small cell lung cancer. CDR3 in amino acids: CASRKQGGETQYF. CDR3 sequence (DNA): TGTGCCAGCCGAAAACAGGGAGGGGAGACCCAGTACTTC.